The 4 T cell receptor beta chains presented below share a single source sample, sequenced in a study of identical twins. TCRdb ran MiXCR on the 5' RACE reads and lists one entry per CDR3 protein. The table has approximately 1.8 million distinct CDR3 sequences, around 29% seen once; the top ten hold 0.25% to 0.3%. Material: cord blood. The receptor source for this set is a newborn girl in good health.

The chain is built from TRBV5-4 and TRBJ2-7; 8 nucleotides line up with TRBD2. From germline, CDR1 is SGHNT and CDR2 YYREEE (reference sequence). With V trimmed by 3 bases and J by 6 bases, 8 bases remained unmatched. The CDR3 loop spans 14 amino acids. For the CDR3, the DNA is TGTGCCAGCAGCTCACACGGACTAGCTGGCGAGCAGTACTTC. Translation: CASSSHGLAGEQYF. Based on the CDR3 plus reference TRBV5-4 and TRBJ2-7, the full variable domain is ETGVTQSPTHLIKTRGQQVTLRCSSQSGHNTVSWYQQALGQGPQFIFQYYREEENGRGNFPPRFSGLQFPNYSSELNVNALELDDSALYLCASSSHGLAGEQYFGPGTRLTVT.

This clonotype was seen a handful of times. The V call is TRBV9, the J call TRBJ2-3; weak D call: TRBD1 (5 bases). Germline V gives CDR1 SGDLS, CDR2 YYNGEE. V lost 0 bases and J 2 bases, leaving 7 bases between the germline ends. The CDR3 has 14 amino acids. The CDR3 loop is CASSVGGHTDTQYF. CDR3 nucleotides: TGTGCCAGCAGCGTAGGCGGACACACAGATACGCAGTATTTT.

This chain connects TRBV7-8 to TRBJ2-7; possible D gene TRBD1, 6 bases. The J call is uncertain, as TRBJ2-4 better fits the DNA end. This CDR3 is built from 15 residues. Germline V gene lookup returns CDR1 SGHVS and CDR2 FQNEAQ. The CDR3 bases are TGTGCCAGCAGCTTAGTGGGGGCTGGGCGGAACATTCAGTACTTC. Its translation is CASSLVGAGRNIQYF.

The chain uses TRBV7-2 and TRBJ2-5; 7 positions agree with TRBD2. The ends lost 1 base at V and 0 bases at J; junction bases unmatched: 5. Germline V lookup: CDR1 SGHTA, CDR2 FQGNSA. This CDR3 region has 16 residues. The CDR3 protein is CASSLDGLGYQETQYF. CDR3 bases: TGTGCCAGCAGCTTAGATGGACTAGGGTACCAAGAGACCCAGTACTTC. Supplemented by reference TRBV7-2 and TRBJ2-5, the full variable domain reads GAGVSQSPSNKVTEKGKDVELRCDPISGHTALYWYRQSLGQGLEFLIYFQGNSAPDKSGLPSDRFSAERTGGSVSTLTIQRTQQEDSAVYLCASSLDGLGYQETQYFGPGTRLLVL.